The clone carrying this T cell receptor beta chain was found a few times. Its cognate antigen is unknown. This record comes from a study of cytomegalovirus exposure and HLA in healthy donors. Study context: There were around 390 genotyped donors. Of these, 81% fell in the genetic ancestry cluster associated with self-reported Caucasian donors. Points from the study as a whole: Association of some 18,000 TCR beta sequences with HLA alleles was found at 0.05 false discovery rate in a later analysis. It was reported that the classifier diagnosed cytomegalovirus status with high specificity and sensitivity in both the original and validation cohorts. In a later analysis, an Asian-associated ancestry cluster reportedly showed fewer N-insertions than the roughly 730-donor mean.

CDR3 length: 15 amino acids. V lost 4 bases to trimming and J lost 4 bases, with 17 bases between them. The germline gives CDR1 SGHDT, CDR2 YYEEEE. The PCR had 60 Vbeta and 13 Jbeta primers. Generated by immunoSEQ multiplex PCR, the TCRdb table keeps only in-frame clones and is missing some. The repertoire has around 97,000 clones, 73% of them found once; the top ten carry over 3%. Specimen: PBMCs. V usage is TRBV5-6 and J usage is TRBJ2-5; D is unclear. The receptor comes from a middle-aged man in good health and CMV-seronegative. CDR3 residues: CASSPRYGGLETQYF. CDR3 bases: TGTGCCAGCAGCCCCCGGTACGGCGGTTTAGAGACCCAGTACTTC.